This T cell receptor (beta chain) was sequenced in a study of T cell responses to AZD1222 COVID-19 vaccine. Across the study: Combined were second doses at about 4 or about 12 weeks.

The data were produced by immunoSEQ multiplex PCR, yet TCRdb's version contains in-frame clones alone and is incomplete. Among about 160,000 clones listed, around 90% were seen once. V lost 3 bases and J lost 4; bases outside the gene matches: 13. The CDR3 extends over 17 amino acids. The germline V gene encodes CDR1 SGHTS and CDR2 YDEGEE. General observations from the study: Vaccine-related CD4 TCRs covered spike, predominating at 160-218 and 743-854. Repertoires in all cases were sampled only once the peak T cell response had passed. Donors were chiefly white British, with a greater number of females, and clonal diversity was perhaps underestimated.

A single count supports this clone. Its cognate antigen is unknown. V is TRBV5-8 and J is TRBJ2-3; 8 nucleotides agree with TRBD2. This receptor was identified in an adult in good health. The sequences come from peripheral blood, collected on day 0 of AZD1222 vaccination. CDR3 amino acids: CASSSSREGMSSDTQYF. The CDR3 DNA is TGTGCCAGCAGCTCCAGCCGGGAGGGGATGTCGTCAGATACGCAGTATTTT.